Presented here are 24 T cell receptor beta chains from one specimen sequenced in a study of CD8 T cells in ankylosing spondylitis. Findings of the study overall: Typical of ankylosing spondylitis blood, it appeared, was a TCR beta motif of fewer than ten highly homologous variants.

One entry per CDR3 protein, called by TCRdb with MiXCR from the 5' RACE reads. The sample shows some 130,000 distinct CDR3 sequences, over 15% of them seen only once. Antigens of these TCRs are unknown. Sequencing was carried out using blood, either unsorted or a sorted T cell fraction (not recorded which). The source is a male donor with ankylosing spondylitis.

By proportion, this clonotype is large (0.1 to 1%). The J gene is TRBJ1-1, the V gene TRBV20-1, with D perhaps matching TRBD1 (6 bases). The germline gives CDR1 DFQATT, CDR2 SNEGSKA (reference sequence). Trimming shortened V by 5 bases and J by 6 bases, and 13 bases separated the two germline ends. There are 12 residues in the CDR3. The CDR3 reads CSAQQGGAEAFF. The CDR3 bases are TGCAGTGCTCAACAAGGGGGAGCTGAAGCTTTCTTT.

This clonotype was seen more than once but under ten times. The chain recombines TRBV4-3 with TRBJ2-1; D is possibly TRBD2 (6 bases). Trimming cost V 0 bases and J 3 bases, with 9 bases left between them. This CDR3 is 15 amino acids long. CDR1 and CDR2 from the germline V gene are LGHNA and YSLEER. The CDR3 DNA is TGCGCCAGCAGCCAAGAGACTAGAGGCTACAATGAGCAGTTCTTC. This codes for CASSQETRGYNEQFF.

This clonotype has just a few counts. The V and J genes are TRBV6-1 and TRBJ1-4; 7 bases match TRBD1. Germline V gene data show CDR1 as MNHNS and CDR2 as SASEGT. The CDR3 is 16 residues long. The ends lost 5 bases at V and 8 bases at J; junction bases unmatched: 14. Written as DNA, the CDR3 is TGTGCCAGCAGTCCGTTACGGCGACAGGGCAGGGAAAAACTGTTTTTT. Translation: CASSPLRRQGREKLFF.

This clonotype has only a few counts. The chain joins TRBV12-3 or TRBV12-4 to TRBJ2-2; TRBD2 agrees at 8 bases. V lost 5 bases to trimming and J lost 4 bases; unmatched junction nucleotides: 3. This CDR3 has 14 residues. CDR3 residues: CASSRGGITGELFF. DNA for the CDR3: TGTGCCAGCAGTCGGGGGGGGATCACCGGGGAGCTGTTTTTT.

The J gene is TRBJ2-1, the V gene TRBV4-3; 9 bases align to TRBD2. Germline trimming cut 4 bases from V and 0 bases from J; bases unmatched to any gene: 4. The CDR3 is 16 amino acids. From germline, CDR1 is LGHNA and CDR2 YSLEER. Here the CDR3 reads CASSRRSGSSYNEQFF. The DNA for the CDR3 is TGCGCCAGCAGCCGGCGTAGCGGGAGCTCCTACAATGAGCAGTTCTTC.

The J gene is TRBJ2-3, the V gene TRBV4-1; weak D call: TRBD2 (6 bases). In germline, CDR1 is MGHRA, CDR2 YSYEKL. The CDR3 extends over 15 amino acids. With 1 base removed from V and 2 bases from J, the gap between germline ends came to 10 bases. The CDR3 DNA follows: TGCGCCAGCAGCCAAGGCGCGGGATCCACAGATACGCAGTATTTT. This translates into CASSQGAGSTDTQYF.

The J gene is TRBJ2-1, the V gene TRBV27, with TRBD2 matching 7 bases. V lost 3 bases and J lost 10; bases outside the gene matches: 0. This CDR3 region has 11 residues. From germline, CDR1 is MNHEY and CDR2 SMNVEV (reference sequence). Written as DNA, the CDR3 is TGTGCCAGCAGTTTTAGCGGGGAGCAGTTCTTC. This codes for CASSFSGEQFF.

This clonotype was recorded at least ten times. The chain has TRBV5-1 and TRBJ2-1, with unresolved D. CDR1 and CDR2 from the germline V gene are SGHRS and YFSETQ. The length of the CDR3 is 14 residues. V was pared by 1 base and J by 2 bases, with 7 bases between. CDR3: CASSLISPYNEQFF. The CDR3 nucleotides read TGCGCCAGCAGCTTGATTAGCCCCTACAATGAGCAGTTCTTC.

The chain links TRBV7-9 to TRBJ2-7, with a tentative D call TRBD1 (6 bases). V was pared by 7 bases and J by 4 bases, with 17 bases between. Germline assignment: CDR1 SEHNR and CDR2 FQNEAQ (reference sequence). The CDR3 length is 14 residues. CDR3 protein: CASTDGQLSYEQYF. CDR3 nucleotide sequence: TGTGCCAGCACCGACGGACAGCTTAGTTACGAGCAGTACTTC.

There are a few counts of this clonotype. The J gene is TRBJ2-7, the V gene TRBV3-1; TRBD2 aligns across 11 bases. The CDR3 loop spans 16 amino acids. V lost 1 base and J lost 4; bases outside the gene matches: 6. The germline gives CDR1 LGHDT, CDR2 YNNKEL (reference sequence). CDR3: CASSQGLAGSQYEQYF. CDR3 in DNA: TGTGCCAGCAGCCAAGGACTAGCGGGAAGTCAATACGAGCAGTACTTC.

Only a few counts were recorded for this clonotype. The chain is built from TRBV6-1 and TRBJ2-3; the D gene is possibly TRBD1 (5 bases). Trimming took 6 bases from V and 2 from J, leaving 15 bases between them. The CDR3 runs 15 residues. CDR1 is MNHNS, CDR2 SASEGT, per germline. CDR3 DNA: TGTGCCAGCAGGAAAGACAGTACCCTCACAGATACGCAGTATTTT. Residues: CASRKDSTLTDTQYF.

A few counts support this clonotype. The chain links TRBV28 to TRBJ2-7, with D possibly being TRBD1 (6 bases). The CDR3 totals 14 residues. CDR1 and CDR2 from the germline V gene are MDHEN and SYDVKM. The V gene lost 5 bases and the J gene lost 6 bases, with 17 bases spanning the gap. The CDR3 sequence: CASSMRGYRGEQYF. The CDR3 nucleotides are TGTGCCAGCAGTATGAGGGGGTATAGGGGCGAGCAGTACTTC.

This clonotype was detected only a few times. The rearrangement links TRBV27 to TRBJ1-2; TRBD1 might be the D (6 bases). Germline V gene lookup returns CDR1 MNHEY and CDR2 SMNVEV (reference sequence). The CDR3 has 13 residues. The V end was cut by 5 bases, the J end by 3 bases, with 10 bases between. In nucleotides, the CDR3 is TGTGCCAGCAGTACTACAGGGTACTATGGCTACACCTTC. It codes for CASSTTGYYGYTF.

The chain combines TRBV6-6 with TRBJ2-5; D ambiguous. From germline, CDR1 is MNHNY and CDR2 SVGAGI (reference sequence). The CDR3 runs 13 residues. V lost 3 bases, J lost 4 bases, and 9 bases lay in between. CDR3 protein: CASSYGFGETQYF. In DNA form, the CDR3 reads TGTGCCAGCAGTTATGGTTTCGGAGAGACCCAGTACTTC.

The CDR3 spells CATTGLAGTSSYNEQFF. CDR3 in DNA: TGTGCCACCACGGGACTAGCGGGCACGAGCTCCTACAATGAGCAGTTCTTC. This rearrangement joins TRBV10-3 to TRBJ2-1, with 12 bases lining up with TRBD2. The V and J ends lost 10 bases and 0 bases, in that order; junction bases with no gene match: 10. CDR3 length equals 17 residues. Germline loops: CDR1 ENHRY, CDR2 SYGVKD.

This clonotype has only a few counts. The rearrangement joins TRBV4-1 to TRBJ2-7, with TRBD2 identical over 8 bases. CDR3 length: 14 amino acids. V was clipped by 1 base and J by 6 bases; unmatched bases: 5. CDR1 MGHRA and CDR2 YSYEKL come from the germline V gene. The CDR3 loop reads CASSQGTSGFEQYF. The CDR3 bases are TGCGCCAGCAGCCAAGGTACTAGCGGCTTCGAGCAGTACTTC.

The V call is TRBV7-9, the J call TRBJ2-1, with D perhaps TRBD1 (6 bases). Germline V lookup: CDR1 SEHNR, CDR2 FQNEAQ (reference sequence). The CDR3 spans 12 residues. Trimming pared 5 bases from V and 9 bases from J, leaving 11 bases between. The CDR3 nucleotides read TGTGCCAGCAGCCACAACAGGGTTGAGCAGTTCTTC. Amino acids: CASSHNRVEQFF.

The chain carries TRBV2 and TRBJ2-7; 7 bases map to TRBD2. This CDR3 is 14 amino acids long. V gave up 3 bases and J gave up 0 bases; unmatched junction bases: 2. Germline V gene data show CDR1 as SNHLY and CDR2 as FYNNEI. CDR3 DNA sequence: TGTGCCAGCAGTGAGCGGGAGCCCTCCTACGAGCAGTACTTC. It codes for CASSEREPSYEQYF.

The chain uses TRBV2 and TRBJ2-1; D is tentatively TRBD1 or TRBD2 (7 bases each). This CDR3 region has 14 residues. The ends were cut back, 5 bases at V and 6 bases at J, with 14 bases in the middle. From germline, CDR1 is SNHLY and CDR2 FYNNEI. This chain's CDR3 is CASSSGGGRNEQFF. The CDR3 DNA is TGTGCCAGCAGTTCAGGGGGGGGCCGCAATGAGCAGTTCTTC.

This clonotype was seen at least ten times. The chain has TRBV20-1 and TRBJ1-1; D not certain. Germline values: CDR1 DFQATT, CDR2 SNEGSKA (reference sequence). V was trimmed by 0 bases and J by 8 bases, leaving 10 bases between them. The CDR3 has 12 residues. CDR3 residues: CSAREGFPEAFF. The CDR3 bases are TGCAGTGCTAGAGAAGGGTTCCCCGAAGCTTTCTTT.

This chain links TRBV9 with TRBJ2-1; D is possibly TRBD1 or TRBD2 (5 bases each). V was pared by 4 bases and J by 5 bases, with 16 bases between. CDR3 length equals 15 residues. CDR1 and CDR2 from the germline V gene are SGDLS and YYNGEE. The CDR3 DNA reads TGTGCCAGCAGCTCGGGTAGTCGAGGGGACAATGAGCAGTTCTTC. Its translation is CASSSGSRGDNEQFF.

This clonotype was counted only a few times. The rearrangement links TRBV9 to TRBJ1-1; D gene ambiguous. Germline CDR1 SGDLS, CDR2 YYNGEE. The CDR3 has 13 amino acids. The V end was cut by 3 bases, the J end by 5 bases, with 11 bases between. CDR3 loop: CASSGLEITEAFF. The DNA for the CDR3 is TGTGCCAGCAGCGGCCTTGAGATTACTGAAGCTTTCTTT.

This clonotype was seen a handful of times. The chain uses TRBV9 and TRBJ2-7; 8 bases are shared with TRBD2. Germline V gene lookup returns CDR1 SGDLS and CDR2 YYNGEE. The junction had 4 bases not matched to a gene; V was cut back by 2 bases and J by 0 bases. This CDR3 region has 15 residues. The CDR3 loop is CASSVTSGTSYEQYF. The CDR3 DNA is TGTGCCAGCAGCGTTACTAGCGGTACCTCCTACGAGCAGTACTTC.

CDR3 sequence reads: CASSLGRTSWYSYNEQFF. CDR3 coding DNA: TGTGCCAGCAGCTTAGGTAGGACTAGCTGGTACTCCTACAATGAGCAGTTCTTC. V and J are TRBV7-6 and TRBJ2-1, with 8 bases lining up with TRBD2. Unmatched junction bases numbered 8, after V lost 1 base and J lost 0 bases. The CDR3 sequence is 18 residues long. Per germline, CDR1 SGHVS and CDR2 FNYEAQ.